This T cell receptor (beta chain) was found in a study of beta chain features in type 1 diabetes. Naive, central memory, regulatory and stem cell-like memory cells within the CD4+ compartment were sorted using CD45RO/CCR7/CD25/CD127/CD95/CD27. Trimming took 4 bases from V and 2 from J; bases not matched to a gene: 8. The CDR3 runs 17 residues. From germline, CDR1 is MNHEY and CDR2 SMNVEV (reference sequence). This clone was seen a handful of times. Since all of the isolated RNA was reverse transcribed, expressed TCRB transcripts were what got sequenced. Here immunoSEQ multiplex PCR was the method, and the copy in TCRdb shows in-frame clones only, minus some. Of roughly 250,000 clones in the sample, 9% to 10% were seen once.

This clonotype was obtained from a woman between 18 and 30 years old in good health. This chain links TRBV27 with TRBJ2-6, with 7 bases matching TRBD1. The sample consisted of naive CD4+ T cells from blood. The DNA of the CDR3 is TGTGCCAGCAGTTCCCGACAGGGTAGTCCTGGGGCCAACGTCCTGACTTTC. Encoded protein: CASSSRQGSPGANVLTF. Complete variable domain (other parts from reference TRBV27 and TRBJ2-6): EAQVTQNPRYLITVTGKKLTVTCSQNMNHEYMSWYRQDPGLGLRQIYYSMNVEVTDKGDVPEGYKVSRKEKRNFPLILESPSPNQTSLYFCASSSRQGSPGANVLTFGAGSRLTVL.